The present entry profiles one TCR beta chain with its context. The antigen it binds to is not known. No base quality values were provided; no much bigger clone lies one nucleotide off. The method behind the library was PCR. These reads were obtained on an Illumina HiSeq 2500. Molecular barcoding was employed in the preparation of TCR libraries, with unique molecular identifiers being used to normalize TCRbeta repertoire quantification. TCRdb reprocessed the public reads (quality trimming at Q25 with fastp, clone calling with MiXCR) and kept in-frame beta chains. For every CDR3 protein sequence, its rows merge into one entry that carries the most common genes and DNA. Counted in this sample were 500,000 or so distinct CDR3 sequences; approximately 32% of them appeared once. 2% to 3% of the sample goes to the ten largest clones. This sample is part of a study of T-cell reconstitution after alpha-beta-depleted transplantation in children (dated by TCRdb to the mid-2010s). In terms of the full investigation: Using TCR repertoire profiling, the study followed T-cell immune reconstitution in a quantitative way in children after TCRalphabeta/CD19-depleted allogeneic hematopoietic cell transplantation.

Cut back by 3 bases and 0 bases, the V and J ends lie 7 bases apart. CDR1 SGHNT and CDR2 YYREEE were looked up in the germline V gene (reference sequence). The CDR3 spans 13 residues, from the cysteine through the phenylalanine. CDR3 DNA is the only sequence kept; it has 39 bases, read in frame from the first base. The specimen comprised PBMCs from the stem cell graft donor, sampled from the stem cell graft. The source of this sequence is a human donor who donated a stem cell graft to a child with aplastic anemia. The rearrangement joined TRBV5-4 to TRBJ2-7; 5 matching bases give a weak D call of TRBD1. In nucleotide form, the sequence is TGTGCCAGCAGCTCCAGGGACTCCTACGAGCAGTACTTC. It encodes CASSSRDSYEQYF.